This TCR beta chain appears in the sequencing data of a study of blood T cells in healthy people across ages. As for the study in general: The capture of about one barcoded beta molecule per two T cells was achieved by template switching. General study results and limits: Donors of long life had a larger count of naive CD4+ cells and greater diversity than aged donors. Getting older went along with TCR beta diversity per million T cells dropping roughly linearly.

Through a sample-barcoded 5' primer and a J-beta primer mix, a second PCR was run for about 6 to 12 cycles. In TCRdb, the 5' RACE reads were re-called with MiXCR into one record per CDR3 protein. The table lists approximately 600,000 distinct CDR3 sequences, approximately 59% of them singletons. A remark on this clonotype: Its specificity is not known.

V lost 3 bases and J lost 11; bases outside the gene matches: 7. The CDR3 sequence is 14 residues long. Per germline, CDR1 ENHRY and CDR2 SYGVKD. No fewer than 5.5 micrograms of total RNA were isolated from every sample. Input material: blood. The V call is TRBV10-3, the J call TRBJ1-5, with TRBD1 identical over 10 bases. This clonotype was obtained from a man in his fifties or sixties in good health. The CDR3 loop is CAISDDRGPQAQHF. CDR3 nucleotides: TGTGCCATCAGTGACGACAGGGGGCCCCAGGCCCAGCATTTT.